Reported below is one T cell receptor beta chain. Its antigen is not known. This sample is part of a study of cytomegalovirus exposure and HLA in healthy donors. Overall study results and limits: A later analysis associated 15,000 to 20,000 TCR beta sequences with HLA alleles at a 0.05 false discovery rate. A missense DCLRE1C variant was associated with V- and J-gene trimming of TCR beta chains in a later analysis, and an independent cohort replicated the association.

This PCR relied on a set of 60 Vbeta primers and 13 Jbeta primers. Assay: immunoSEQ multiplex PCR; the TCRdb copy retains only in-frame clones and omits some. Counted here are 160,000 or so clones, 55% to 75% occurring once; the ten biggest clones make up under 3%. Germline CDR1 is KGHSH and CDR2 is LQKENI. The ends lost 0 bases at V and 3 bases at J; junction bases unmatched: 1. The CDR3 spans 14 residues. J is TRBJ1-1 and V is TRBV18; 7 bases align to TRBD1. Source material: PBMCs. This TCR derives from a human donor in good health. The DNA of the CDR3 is TGTGCCAGCTCACCACCGGGACAGTACACTGAAGCTTTCTTT. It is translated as CASSPPGQYTEAFF.